This T cell receptor (beta chain) is from a study of shared clonotypes between healthy human individuals. Findings of the study overall: Of the naive CD4 clonotypes, about 5.4% were shared across a handful of donors.

Profiling relied on immunoSEQ multiplex PCR, and the TCRdb table lists in-frame clones only, not all of them. The table records approximately 720,000 clones, roughly nine tenths of them present only once. V lost 0 bases and J lost 1, with 10 bases in between. Germline CDR1 reads SQVTM; CDR2 reads ANQGSEA. This CDR3 is built from 15 residues. CD8 cells classed as naive were CD45RO-negative and positively selected for CCR7, excluding terminally differentiated effector memory CD45RA+ cells. As concerns this clone: Its antigen is currently unknown.

The TCR sequence derives from a man aged 25 to 40 in good health. V is TRBV29-1 and J is TRBJ2-4, with D possibly called TRBD1 or TRBD2 (5 bases each). Sequencing input: naive CD8+ T cells sorted from blood. CDR3 DNA: TGCAGCGTTGAAGATCTCGGGACCGCCAAAAACATTCAGTACTTC. Amino acids: CSVEDLGTAKNIQYF.